Given below is one T cell receptor beta chain in context. The antigen is undetermined. J lost 4 bases, V lost 5 bases, and 7 bases had no gene match. Germline CDR1 WNHNN, CDR2 SYGVQD (reference sequence). The length of the CDR3 is 16 residues. This specimen belongs to a study of CD8+CD57+ T cells in acquired aplastic anemia. CD8+CD57+ cell expansion, shown by flow cytometry, had occurred in the patients selected for sequencing. The template for TCR beta VDJ and CDR3 sequence profiling was genomic DNA. TCRdb re-derived calls from the reads in MiXCR, one entry per CDR3 protein. The sample includes over 150,000 distinct CDR3 sequences, around 75% of them seen just once. Study observations and caveats: Patient and control CD8+ Simpson's diversity was not significantly different.

Sequences were obtained from sorted CD4+, CD8+, or CD8+CD57+ T cells (not recorded which) from PBMCs. The chain combines TRBV10-1 with TRBJ1-6; 8 positions agree with TRBD1. The sequence was obtained from a human donor with aplastic anemia. CDR3 residues: CASSWVTGAYNSPLHF. The CDR3, as DNA: TGCGCCAGCAGTTGGGTGACAGGGGCTTATAATTCACCCCTCCACTTT.